The 6 T cell receptor beta chains presented below share a single source sample, sequenced in a study of spatial heterogeneity in lung cancer. TCRdb reprocessed the 5' RACE reads with MiXCR, giving one entry per CDR3 protein. The sample lists approximately 4,900 distinct CDR3 sequences; approximately 16% were seen once. Time point noted: sample taken at primary tumor resection. Frozen PBMC, nontumor lung or tumor provided whole RNA, which was sequenced unsorted. The sequencing here drew on PBMCs, taken at surgery. These receptor sequences come from a male donor with early-stage non-small cell lung cancer.

The DNA of the CDR3 is TGTGCCAGCAGCTTGGACAGGTTTGCCTACGAGCAGTACTTC. Its protein product is CASSLDRFAYEQYF. The chain employs TRBV5-5 and TRBJ2-7; possibly TRBD1 for D (5 bases). CDR1 SGHKS and CDR2 YYEKEE come from the germline V gene (reference sequence). Trimming removed 0 bases at V and 2 bases at J, with 9 bases between. The CDR3 covers 14 residues.

This clonotype qualifies as medium-sized (0.01 to 0.1%). This chain links TRBV18 with TRBJ2-7; no clear D gene. This CDR3 has 14 amino acids. V gave up 6 bases and J gave up 2 bases, with 14 bases separating them. The germline V gene encodes CDR1 KGHSH and CDR2 LQKENI. DNA of the CDR3: TGTGCCAGCTCCCGGGCGGCAGCAACCTACGAGCAGTACTTC. It encodes CASSRAAATYEQYF. The complete variable domain, with remaining parts taken from reference TRBV18 and TRBJ2-7, reads NAGVMQNPRHLVRRRGQEARLRCSPMKGHSHVYWYRQLPEEGLKFMVYLQKENIIDESGMPKERFSAEFPKEGPSILRIQQVVRGDSAAYFCASSRAAATYEQYFGPGTRLTVT.

Within the sample, this clonotype is medium-sized. The CDR3 DNA reads TGTGCCAGCAGCTCGGAAAACAGGGGTTTTCCGGCTTTCTTT. Encoded protein: CASSSENRGFPAFF. The V gene is TRBV11-2, the J gene TRBJ1-1, with 7 bases matching TRBD1. Germline V gene lookup returns CDR1 SGHAT and CDR2 FQNNGV. The junction had 13 bases not matched to a gene; V was cut back by 4 bases and J by 11 bases. The CDR3 contains 14 residues.

The chain employs TRBV12-3 or TRBV12-4 and TRBJ2-7; D may be TRBD1 (6 bases). CDR3 size: 15 residues. V gave up 6 bases and J gave up 3 bases, with 18 bases separating them. The CDR3 bases are TGTGCCAGCAGACACCCCAGGGGCCCTAACTACGAGCAGTACTTC. Translation: CASRHPRGPNYEQYF.

This clonotype is judged medium-sized. CDR3 DNA sequence: TGTGCCAGCAAGGAAGGCAATCAGCCCCAGCATTTT. Residues: CASKEGNQPQHF. V gene TRBV6-1 combines with J gene TRBJ1-5, with no clear D. Germline V CDR1 and CDR2: MNHNS, SASEGT. The V and J ends lost 7 bases and 2 bases respectively, with 6 bases between them. The CDR3 is 12 amino acids.

By share, this clonotype counts as medium-sized. V gene TRBV5-6 combines with J gene TRBJ2-7, with D tentatively TRBD1 (6 bases). There are 16 residues in the CDR3. Germline loops: CDR1 SGHDT, CDR2 YYEEEE. V shed 0 bases and J shed 2 bases, with 15 bases lying between them. The CDR3 DNA reads as TGTGCCAGCAGCTTGGTTCCAGGGGAAAGTCCCTACGAGCAGTACTTC. This translates into CASSLVPGESPYEQYF.